This T cell receptor (beta chain) was identified during a study of blood T cell repertoires in COVID-19. Study at large: Samples taken during acute and convalescent COVID-19 were collected in the United States, Italy and Spain. PBMCs, B-cell-depleted T cells, or T cells provided the cDNA or gDNA that made up the material.

Per the original data handling: Researchers report that nucleated cell counts were estimated from reference gene primer amplification. Method: immunoSEQ multiplex PCR; TCRdb's copy keeps in-frame clones and lacks some. The V and J calls and clone size were taken over from that table, and D and trimming were inferred from the DNA. The sample holds about 220,000 clones, around 80% seen once. The germline gives CDR1 MNHNY, CDR2 SVGAGI (reference sequence). This CDR3 comprises 16 residues. Losses at the gene ends were 8 bases for V and 7 bases for J; bases not matched to a gene: 12. This TCR derives from a young man with active or convalescent COVID-19. The gene calls are TRBV6-6 and TRBJ1-6; 9 bases map to TRBD1. Material: peripheral blood. CDR3 in DNA: TGTGCCAGCGTAAAACAGGGGGCAAGGGGGAATTCACCCCTCCACTTT. Its protein is CASVKQGARGNSPLHF.